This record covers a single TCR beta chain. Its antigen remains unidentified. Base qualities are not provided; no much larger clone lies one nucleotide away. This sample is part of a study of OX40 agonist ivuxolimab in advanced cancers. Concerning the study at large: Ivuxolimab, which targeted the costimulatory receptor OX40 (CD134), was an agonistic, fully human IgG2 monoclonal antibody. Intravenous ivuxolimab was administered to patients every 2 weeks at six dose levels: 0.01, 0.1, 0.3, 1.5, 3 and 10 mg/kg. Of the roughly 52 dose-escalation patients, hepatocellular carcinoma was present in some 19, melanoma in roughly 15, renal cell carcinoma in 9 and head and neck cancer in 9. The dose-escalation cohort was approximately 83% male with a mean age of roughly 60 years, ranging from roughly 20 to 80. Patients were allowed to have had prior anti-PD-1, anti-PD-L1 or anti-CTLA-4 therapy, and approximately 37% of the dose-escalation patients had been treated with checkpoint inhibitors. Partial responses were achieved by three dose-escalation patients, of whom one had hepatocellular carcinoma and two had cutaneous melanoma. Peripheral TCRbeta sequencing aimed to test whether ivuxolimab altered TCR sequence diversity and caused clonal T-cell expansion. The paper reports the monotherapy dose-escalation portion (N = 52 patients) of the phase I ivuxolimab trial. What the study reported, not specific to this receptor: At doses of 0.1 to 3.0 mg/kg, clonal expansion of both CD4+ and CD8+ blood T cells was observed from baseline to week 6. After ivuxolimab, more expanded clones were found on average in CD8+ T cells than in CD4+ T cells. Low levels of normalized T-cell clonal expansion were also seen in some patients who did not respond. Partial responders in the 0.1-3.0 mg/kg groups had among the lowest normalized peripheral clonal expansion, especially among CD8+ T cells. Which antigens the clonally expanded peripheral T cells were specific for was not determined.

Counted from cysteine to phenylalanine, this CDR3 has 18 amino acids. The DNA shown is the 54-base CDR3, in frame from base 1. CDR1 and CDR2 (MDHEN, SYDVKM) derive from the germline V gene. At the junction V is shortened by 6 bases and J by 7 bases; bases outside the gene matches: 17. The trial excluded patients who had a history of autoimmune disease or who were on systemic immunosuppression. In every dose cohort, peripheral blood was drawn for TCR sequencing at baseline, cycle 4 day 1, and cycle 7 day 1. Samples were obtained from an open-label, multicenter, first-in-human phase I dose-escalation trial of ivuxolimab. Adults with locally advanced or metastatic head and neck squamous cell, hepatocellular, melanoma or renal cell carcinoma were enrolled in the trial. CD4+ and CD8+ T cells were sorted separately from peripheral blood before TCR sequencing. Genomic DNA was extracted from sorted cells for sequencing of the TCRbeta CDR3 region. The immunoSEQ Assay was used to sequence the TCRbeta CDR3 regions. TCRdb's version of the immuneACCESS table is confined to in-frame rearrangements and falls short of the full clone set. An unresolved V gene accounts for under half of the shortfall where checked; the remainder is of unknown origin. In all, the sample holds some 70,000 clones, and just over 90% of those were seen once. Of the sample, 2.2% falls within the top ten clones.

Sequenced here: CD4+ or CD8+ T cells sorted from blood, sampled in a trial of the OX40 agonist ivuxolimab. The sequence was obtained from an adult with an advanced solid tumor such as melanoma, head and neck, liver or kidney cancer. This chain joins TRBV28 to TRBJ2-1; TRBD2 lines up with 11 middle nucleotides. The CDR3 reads CASRTGVARGLADNEQFF. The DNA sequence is TGTGCCAGCAGGACAGGGGTGGCCAGGGGACTAGCGGATAATGAGCAGTTCTTC.